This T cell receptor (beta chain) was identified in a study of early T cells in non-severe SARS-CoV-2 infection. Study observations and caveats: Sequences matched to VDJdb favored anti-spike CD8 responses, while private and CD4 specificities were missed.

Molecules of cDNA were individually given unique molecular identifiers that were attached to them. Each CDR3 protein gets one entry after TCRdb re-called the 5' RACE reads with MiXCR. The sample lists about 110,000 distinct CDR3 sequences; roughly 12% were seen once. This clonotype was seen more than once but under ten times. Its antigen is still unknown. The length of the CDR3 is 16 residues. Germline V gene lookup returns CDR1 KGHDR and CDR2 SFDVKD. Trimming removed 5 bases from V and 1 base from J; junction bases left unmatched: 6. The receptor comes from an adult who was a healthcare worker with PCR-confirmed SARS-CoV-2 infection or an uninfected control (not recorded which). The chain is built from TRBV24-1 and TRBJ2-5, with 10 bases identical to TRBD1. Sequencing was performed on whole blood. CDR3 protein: CATSGPGQGPQETQYF. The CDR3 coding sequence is TGTGCCACCAGTGGACCGGGACAGGGGCCCCAAGAGACCCAGTACTTC.